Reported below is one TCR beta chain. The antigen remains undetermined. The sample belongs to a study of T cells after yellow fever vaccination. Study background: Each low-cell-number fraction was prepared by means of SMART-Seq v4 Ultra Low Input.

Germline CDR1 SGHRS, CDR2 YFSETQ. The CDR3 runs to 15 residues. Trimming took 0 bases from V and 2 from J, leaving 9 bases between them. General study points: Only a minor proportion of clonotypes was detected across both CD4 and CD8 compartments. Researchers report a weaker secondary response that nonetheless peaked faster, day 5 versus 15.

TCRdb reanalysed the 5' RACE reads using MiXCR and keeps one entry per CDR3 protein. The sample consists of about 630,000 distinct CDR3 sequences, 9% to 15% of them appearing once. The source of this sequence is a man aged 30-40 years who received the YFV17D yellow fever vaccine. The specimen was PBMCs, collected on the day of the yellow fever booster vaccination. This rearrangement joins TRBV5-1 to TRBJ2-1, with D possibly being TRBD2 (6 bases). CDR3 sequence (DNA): TGCGCCAGCAGCTTGGTGGAGGGAGCCTACAATGAGCAGTTCTTC. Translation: CASSLVEGAYNEQFF.